A selection of T cell receptor beta chains follows, all from one sample in a study of T cell clones after liver transplantation. The repertoire was sequenced with immunoSEQ multiplex PCR; TCRdb's copy has only in-frame clones and lacks some. The sample has 75,000 to 100,000 clones; roughly four fifths are singletons. The specimen was CD4+ T cells from blood, collected 45 to 46 months after liver transplant. The receptor source for this set is a human patient who received a liver transplant. Some T cells may be transferred from the graft donor. The CDR3 runs from the conserved cysteine through the conserved F or W. Fields, in order: D gene, J gene, V gene, clone size, CDR3 DNA, CDR3 protein. The D gene is left open where the match is weak. The size field is filled for only some rows; it gives once, few, many or a size class.

>TRBD1|TRBJ1-1|TRBV28|few
TGTGCCAGCAGTTACGCCCTATTGGGGACAGGACAAGGTGAAGCTTTCTTT
CASSYALLGTGQGEAFF
>TRBD2|TRBJ2-3|TRBV7-2|NA
TGTGCCAGCAGCATCACTAGCGGGAGCACAGATACGCAGTATTTT
CASSITSGSTDTQYF
>NA|TRBJ1-1|TRBV30|NA
TGTGCCTGGCGCTCCATCGGGACGGGAAGTGAAGCTTTCTTT
CAWRSIGTGSEAFF
>NA|TRBJ1-5|TRBV5-4|NA
TGTGCCAGCAGCATGGGGGGTTCTGGCAGGGGTGAACAGCCCCAGCATTTT
CASSMGGSGRGEQPQHF
>NA|TRBJ2-2|TRBV2|few
TGTGCCAGCAGTGTTAAGATGAACACCGGGGAGCTGTTTTTT
CASSVKMNTGELFF
>NA|TRBJ2-3|TRBV14|NA
TGTGCCAGCAGCCAATACCGGGCGGGTCACACAGATACGCAGTATTTT
CASSQYRAGHTDTQYF
>NA|TRBJ2-6|TRBV27|NA
TGTGCCAGCAGTTTCCCACTGATCTGCAGAGGCGGGGCCAACGTCCTGACTTTC
CASSFPLICRGGANVLTF
>TRBD2|TRBJ2-1|TRBV5-1|NA
TGCGCCAGCAGCTCGACTAGCGGGAGGGTCCGAGAAAATGAGCAGTTCTTC
CASSSTSGRVRENEQFF
>TRBD2|TRBJ2-5|TRBV5-4|NA
TGTGCCAGCAGCTTGGTCGGTGGCGGGAGGGGGGAGACCCAGTACTTC
CASSLVGGGRGETQYF
>TRBD2|TRBJ2-1|TRBV6-5|once
TGTGCCAGCGGGAGGACTAGCGGGATTTACAATGAGCAGTTCTTC
CASGRTSGIYNEQFF
>NA|TRBJ2-3|TRBV5-4|NA
TGTGCCAGCAGCTTGGGTGGGGGCTCAGATACGCAGTATTTT
CASSLGGGSDTQYF
>NA|TRBJ1-2|TRBV18|few
TGTGCCAGCTCAGTGGACAGCTCCTATGGCTACACCTTC
CASSVDSSYGYTF
>NA|TRBJ2-7|TRBV6-1|NA
TGTGCCATCAGTGAGATACCCGGCTCGCGTGTCGGATACCAGCAGTACTTC
CAISEIPGSRVGYQQYF
>NA|TRBJ2-5|TRBV15|NA
TGTGCCACCAGCAGAGACTCCGGGACGGCAGACTTAGGGGAGACCCAGTACTTC
CATSRDSGTADLGETQYF
>TRBD1|TRBJ2-1|TRBV6-6|NA
TGTGCCAGCAGCGGTGCAGGGGGCAATGAGCAGTTCTTC
CASSGAGGNEQFF
>TRBD1|TRBJ2-7|TRBV29-1|once
TGCAGCGGGGGACAGGTATGGGGAGAAGAGCAGTACTTC
CSGGQVWGEEQYF
>NA|TRBJ1-5|TRBV28|few
TGTGCCAGCATGACTATGATGGGGGTTCAGCCCCAGCATTTT
CASMTMMGVQPQHF
>NA|TRBJ1-5|TRBV7-2|few
TGTGCCAGCAGCTTAGTGACGGGAGGTTTGAGCAATCAGCCCCAGCATTTT
CASSLVTGGLSNQPQHF
>NA|TRBJ1-4|TRBV14|NA
TGTGCCAGCAGTCTTTCCAGGACGTCAACTAATGAAAAACTGTTTTTT
CASSLSRTSTNEKLFF
>NA|TRBJ1-5|TRBV7-2|NA
TGTGCCAGCAGCTTAGAGGGTAGGCAGCCCCAGCATTTT
CASSLEGRQPQHF
>TRBD1|TRBJ2-4|TRBV19|NA
TGTGCCAGTAGTAACAGGGGAGAGCCTCGGGTCAAAAACATTCAGTACTTC
CASSNRGEPRVKNIQYF
>TRBD1|TRBJ1-1|TRBV19|NA
TGTGCCAGTAGTATACAGGACAGGGGGAGGAACACTGAAGCTTTCTTT
CASSIQDRGRNTEAFF
>NA|TRBJ1-5|TRBV7-8|once
TGTGCCAGCAGCCAGCTTCGGTTCTTTGGGCAGCCCCAGCATTTT
CASSQLRFFGQPQHF
>NA|TRBJ2-5|TRBV2|NA
TGTGCCAGCAGTCTCGTCGGGCCTTCCAGGGAGACCCAGTACTTC
CASSLVGPSRETQYF
>NA|TRBJ2-5|TRBV5-1|NA
TGCGCCAGCAGCTTGGCCGTACAGTATGAGACCCAGTACTTC
CASSLAVQYETQYF
>NA|TRBJ1-1|TRBV6-5|NA
TGTGCCAGCAGCTGGACGGTGGCAGAAGCTTTCTTT
CASSWTVAEAFF
>NA|TRBJ2-1|TRBV19|once
TGTGCCAGTAGTGACCGGCGCAGGAGGGCCTACAATGAGCAGTTCTTC
CASSDRRRRAYNEQFF
>TRBD2|TRBJ2-5|TRBV5-1|NA
TGCGCCAGCAGCGTTAGCGGGTCCCAGTACTTC
CASSVSGSQYF
>TRBD1|TRBJ2-7|TRBV5-1|NA
TGCGCCAGCAGCCGAAACAGGGGGGACGAGCAGTACTTC
CASSRNRGDEQYF